Listed below are T cell receptor beta chains from one sample, sequenced in a study of T cells expressing NK-cell markers. Following a re-call of the 5' RACE reads, TCRdb has one entry per CDR3 protein and lacks DNA. In total, the table holds around 180,000 distinct CDR3 sequences. The specimen sequenced was blood T cells: a sorted CD56 or NKG2C T cell subset, CD4+ or CD8+ T cells, or bulk PBMC T cells (not recorded which). These receptors were collected from a man between 18 and 69 years old in good health. Each CDR3 is given with its conserved first and last residue.

V: TRBV5-1
J: TRBJ1-1
CDR3: CASSLAREGSYLEAFF

V: TRBV19
J: TRBJ2-1
CDR3: CASSWASGAYEQFF

V: TRBV6-5
J: TRBJ1-2
CDR3: CASSYATRGVDGYGYTF

V: TRBV11-2
J: TRBJ2-1
CDR3: CASSPGSGGLGTNEQFF

V: TRBV19
J: TRBJ2-1
CDR3: CASSTAGTAWGNEQFF

V: TRBV7-6
J: TRBJ1-2
CDR3: CASSPLPGTGDFGYTF

V: TRBV11-2
J: TRBJ2-5
CDR3: CASSSLRDQETQYF

V: TRBV2
J: TRBJ2-7
CDR3: CASSDYQGLKEQYF

V: TRBV4-1
J: TRBJ1-1
CDR3: CASSTRTNTEAFF

V: TRBV9
J: TRBJ2-5
CDR3: CASSVAAGLAGRTQETQYF

V: TRBV28
J: TRBJ2-1
CDR3: CASSIPGGRLDEQFF

V: TRBV24-1
J: TRBJ2-1
CDR3: CATSDQGGQVHNEQFF

V: TRBV5-1
J: TRBJ1-5
CDR3: CASSLAAGQAQHF

V: TRBV4-2
J: TRBJ2-3
CDR3: CASSRAGLSTDTQYF

V: TRBV29-1
J: TRBJ2-7
CDR3: CSVGSWGEDHEQYF

V: TRBV24-1
J: TRBJ2-1
CDR3: CATSDSQGESYNEQFF

V: TRBV2
J: TRBJ2-7
CDR3: CARGNTTYEQYF

V: TRBV6-1
J: TRBJ2-1
CDR3: CASSRRTGTYNEQFF

V: TRBV7-6
J: TRBJ2-2
CDR3: CASSLLRGRNTGELFF

V: TRBV6-5
J: TRBJ2-1
CDR3: CATNRDREYNEQFF

V: TRBV28
J: TRBJ2-5
CDR3: CASSLLASGGTETQYF

V: TRBV25-1
J: TRBJ1-4
CDR3: CASSVGDEKLFF

V: TRBV12-3/TRBV12-4
J: TRBJ1-5
CDR3: CAIGGWGNQPQHF

V: TRBV11-2
J: TRBJ2-3
CDR3: CASSRWDRSTDTQYF

V: TRBV4-2
J: TRBJ1-1
CDR3: CASSQSTVNEAFF

V: TRBV28
J: TRBJ2-3
CDR3: CASSPWTGSTDTQYF

V: TRBV15
J: TRBJ2-1
CDR3: CATSRDKGPGQEQFF

V: TRBV7-9
J: TRBJ2-1
CDR3: CASSLGYNNNEQFF

V: TRBV10-3
J: TRBJ1-1
CDR3: CAISELTGRTEAFF

V: TRBV5-5
J: TRBJ2-1
CDR3: CASSLLAGGEFSYNEQFF

V: TRBV5-1
J: TRBJ1-2
CDR3: CASSSDPGTVGNYGYTF

V: TRBV6-5
J: TRBJ1-4
CDR3: CASRTRPTSEKLFF

V: TRBV27
J: TRBJ1-2
CDR3: CASSFGGTNYGYTF

V: TRBV7-8
J: TRBJ2-7
CDR3: CASSDTQQGPYEQYF

V: TRBV20-1
J: TRBJ2-1
CDR3: CSATYPQVILDEQFF

V: TRBV30
J: TRBJ2-1
CDR3: CAWGQGRYNEQFF

V: TRBV7-8
J: TRBJ1-2
CDR3: CASSYGTGNYGYTF

V: TRBV7-2
J: TRBJ2-7
CDR3: CASNTETYEQYF

V: TRBV7-8
J: TRBJ2-5
CDR3: CASAFRLDGEGTQYF

V: TRBV27
J: TRBJ1-6
CDR3: CASSVIGTEFYNSPLHF

V: TRBV3-1
J: TRBJ1-6
CDR3: CASSLVLNPSPLHF

V: TRBV9
J: TRBJ2-1
CDR3: CASSPRTSGGALQFF

V: TRBV3-1
J: TRBJ2-7
CDR3: CASSQDRQDLGGEQYF

V: TRBV27
J: TRBJ2-3
CDR3: CASIRSRERRATQYF

V: TRBV12-3/TRBV12-4
J: TRBJ2-7
CDR3: CASSFLGLTSGLVEQYF

V: TRBV11-2
J: TRBJ2-3
CDR3: CASSPGLATDTQYF

V: TRBV6-2/TRBV6-3
J: TRBJ2-7
CDR3: CASIGGAGEQYF

V: TRBV5-1
J: TRBJ2-3
CDR3: CASRGVGFHPDTQYF

V: TRBV20-1
J: TRBJ1-5
CDR3: CSARDRGLGQPQHF

V: TRBV20-1
J: TRBJ2-7
CDR3: CSAREGTSAYEQYF

V: TRBV29-1
J: TRBJ1-2
CDR3: CSVEADDRNGYTF

V: TRBV4-1
J: TRBJ1-1
CDR3: CASSQVGQGAYEAFF

V: TRBV12-3/TRBV12-4
J: TRBJ2-7
CDR3: CASSLGYPLGLHEQYF

V: TRBV9
J: TRBJ2-5
CDR3: CASSVVNGGAEETQYF

V: TRBV5-8
J: TRBJ2-3
CDR3: CASSLIGGGLEDTQYF

V: TRBV5-1
J: TRBJ2-1
CDR3: CASSDPSGIINEQFF

V: TRBV19
J: TRBJ2-1
CDR3: CASSIGLPLSYNEQFF

V: TRBV27
J: TRBJ2-1
CDR3: CASTRGGGPYNEQFF

V: TRBV24-1
J: TRBJ2-3
CDR3: CATSDSGTGLGTDTQYF

V: TRBV25-1
J: TRBJ2-5
CDR3: CASRARGNGETQYF